The source of this TCR beta chain is a study of cytomegalovirus exposure and HLA in healthy donors. The study's findings and limits: According to a subsequent analysis, TCR clusters from the first cohort were inclined to appear together in the 90 to 150 validation repertoires. Cytomegalovirus association was listed for 164 TCR beta chains. Three chains tied to CMV proved CMV antigen-specific in vitro.

This clone was seen a single time. Its antigen is still unknown. Clones were read by immunoSEQ multiplex PCR, and TCRdb kept only the in-frame ones, dropping some. Of 55,000 to 65,000 clones in the sample, 90% to 96% are singletons; the top ten hold approximately 0.91%. V was clipped by 9 bases and J by 4 bases; unmatched bases: 8. This CDR3 has 13 residues. Per germline, CDR1 LNHDA and CDR2 SQIVND (reference sequence). This clonotype was sampled from a man aged 18-30 years in good health and CMV-seronegative. The V gene is TRBV19, the J gene TRBJ1-2, with 7 bases fitting TRBD1. The sample taken for sequencing was PBMCs. The CDR3 sequence: CASFLTGAYGYTF. CDR3 nucleotides: TGTGCCAGCTTCCTAACAGGGGCCTATGGCTACACCTTC.